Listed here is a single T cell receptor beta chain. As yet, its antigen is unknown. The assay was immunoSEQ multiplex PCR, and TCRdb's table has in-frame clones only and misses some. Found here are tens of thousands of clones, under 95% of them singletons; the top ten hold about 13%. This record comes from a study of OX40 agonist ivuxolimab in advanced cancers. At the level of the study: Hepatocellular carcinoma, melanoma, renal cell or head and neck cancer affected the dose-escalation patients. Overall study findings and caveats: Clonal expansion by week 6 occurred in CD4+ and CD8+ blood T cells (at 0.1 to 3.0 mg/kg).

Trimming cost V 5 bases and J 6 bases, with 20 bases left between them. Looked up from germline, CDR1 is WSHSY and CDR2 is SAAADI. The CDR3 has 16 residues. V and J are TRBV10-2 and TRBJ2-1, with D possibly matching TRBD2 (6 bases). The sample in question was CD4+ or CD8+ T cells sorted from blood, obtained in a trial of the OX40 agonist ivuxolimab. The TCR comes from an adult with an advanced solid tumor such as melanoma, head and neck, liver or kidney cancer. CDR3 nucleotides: TGCGCCAGCAGTTCCAGGGCGGAGGGCCGGGGCAATGAGCAGTTCTTC. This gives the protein CASSSRAEGRGNEQFF.